This T cell receptor (beta chain) stems from a study of technical replicates of blood from a handful of donors. The repertoire was sequenced with immunoSEQ multiplex PCR; TCRdb's copy has only in-frame clones and lacks some. The sample yields roughly 90,000 clones, about 96% seen once. This CDR3 contains 15 residues. CDR1 is SGHTA and CDR2 is FQGNSA in the germline V gene. The V end lost 6 bases, the J end lost 8 bases, and 20 bases lay between the germline ends. The sample comprised T cells isolated from PBMCs. This rearrangement joins TRBV7-2 to TRBJ2-1; a weak D match, TRBD1 (7 bases). This sequence was found in a human donor in good health. CDR3 DNA sequence: TGTGCCAGCAGTTTATACTCAGGGGGGACCGATGAGCAGTTCTTC. Its translation: CASSLYSGGTDEQFF.